The text below deals with one T cell receptor beta chain. This sample was included in a study of control samples from healthy donors and cancer patients. The CDR3 totals 13 residues. The V end was cut by 2 bases, the J end by 0 bases, with 3 bases between. The V gene's germline CDR1 is MNHNY and CDR2 SVGAGI (reference sequence). Produced via immunoSEQ multiplex PCR; TCRdb's table is partial and in-frame only. The data hold 150,000 to 200,000 clones, with approximately 92% observed a single time. The material sequenced was blood. This TCR was sampled from a woman aged 40 to 50 in good health. The chain couples TRBV6-6 to TRBJ2-3; unclear D gene. CDR3 DNA sequence: TGTGCCAGCAGTTACCTTAGCACAGATACGCAGTATTTT. Its translation is CASSYLSTDTQYF.